The entry that follows covers one T cell receptor (beta chain) sequence. The clone's antigen remains unknown. Base qualities are not provided; no much larger clone lies one nucleotide away. Genomic DNA was isolated from the sorted cells so that the TCRbeta CDR3 region could be sequenced. The immunoSEQ Assay was used to sequence the TCRbeta CDR3 regions. TCRdb provides this immuneACCESS table in a form limited to in-frame rearrangements. Some clones are lacking; in checked studies, under half of them reflect an unresolved V gene, and why the rest are absent is not known. The sample table contains more than 7,500 clones; only one count was recorded for roughly 90% of them. Approximately 10% of the sample is taken by the ten largest. The trial excluded patients who had a history of autoimmune disease or who were on systemic immunosuppression. In every dose cohort, peripheral blood was drawn for TCR sequencing at baseline, cycle 4 day 1, and cycle 7 day 1. The samples were drawn from a first-in-human, open-label, multicenter phase I dose-escalation trial of ivuxolimab. The trial enrolled adults with locally advanced or metastatic head and neck squamous cell, hepatocellular, melanoma or renal cell carcinoma. CD4+ and CD8+ T cells were sorted separately from peripheral blood before TCR sequencing.

The sample is drawn from a study of OX40 agonist ivuxolimab in advanced cancers. Notes on the research overall: The costimulatory receptor OX40 (CD134) was targeted by ivuxolimab, a fully human IgG2 agonistic monoclonal antibody. Intravenous ivuxolimab was administered to patients every 2 weeks at six dose levels: 0.01, 0.1, 0.3, 1.5, 3 and 10 mg/kg. Among the approximately 54 dose-escalation patients, about 20 had hepatocellular carcinoma, 15 or so melanoma, 9 renal cell carcinoma and 9 head and neck cancer. A male proportion of nearly 85% and a mean age of 60 years, ranging from 23 to 79, were recorded for the dose-escalation cohort. Prior anti-PD-1, anti-PD-L1 or anti-CTLA-4 therapy was permitted, and about 40% of dose-escalation patients had received checkpoint inhibitors. Partial responses occurred in three dose-escalation patients: two with cutaneous melanoma and one with hepatocellular carcinoma. Peripheral TCRbeta sequencing was intended to test whether TCR sequence diversity was altered and clonal T-cell expansion was caused by ivuxolimab. The monotherapy dose-escalation portion (N of about 50 patients) of the phase I ivuxolimab trial is reported in the paper.

Here is what the overall study found, with its caveats: At doses of 0.1 to 3.0 mg/kg, clonal expansion of both CD4+ and CD8+ T cells in blood was seen between baseline and week 6. After ivuxolimab, CD8+ T cells had more expanded clones than CD4+ T cells on average. In the 0.1-3.0 mg/kg groups, partial responders were among the patients with the lowest normalized peripheral clonal expansion, particularly in CD8+ T cells. Low levels of normalized T-cell clonal expansion were also seen in some patients who did not respond. The antigen specificity of the peripheral T cells that underwent clonal expansion was not determined.

Trimming accounts for 0 bases at V and 5 bases at J, while the number of junction bases matched to no gene is 7. The CDR1 and CDR2 encoded by the germline V gene are SGHRS and YFSETQ. Inclusive of the bounding cysteine and phenylalanine, the CDR3 is 15 residues long. The only DNA kept is the CDR3, 45 bases in frame from the first base. The sequence was obtained from an adult with an advanced solid tumor such as melanoma, head and neck, liver or kidney cancer. The sample was CD4+ or CD8+ T cells sorted from blood, taken in a trial of the OX40 agonist ivuxolimab. The chain was built from TRBV5-1 and TRBJ2-5; the central 7 bases match TRBD2. CDR3 reads: CASSLEGREGETQYF. The bases read TGCGCCAGCAGCTTGGAGGGCAGGGAGGGCGAGACCCAGTACTTC.